This T cell receptor (beta chain) stems from a study of cytomegalovirus exposure and HLA in healthy donors. General study points: Later analysis reportedly placed an Asian-associated ancestry cluster below the roughly 690-donor mean in N-insertions.

The PCR employed 60 Vbeta primers together with 13 Jbeta primers. Original processing notes: Approximately 80 million unique TCR beta chains, some 9.9 million of them shared, were counted by a later analysis. Profiling relied on immunoSEQ multiplex PCR, and the TCRdb table lists in-frame clones only, not all of them. That table furnishes V, J and clone size, whereas the DNA furnished D and trimming. Among 60,000 to 70,000 clones, roughly 71% were seen once, and the ten largest hold around a quarter. A remark on this clone: The target antigen is unknown.

Donors were ostensibly healthy at sampling, although undocumented immune exposures were probable. The CDR3 length is 15 residues. CDR1 is SGHTS, CDR2 YDEGEE, per germline. V lost 2 bases, J lost 8 bases, and 16 bases lay in between. Material: PBMCs. The receptor was derived from a man aged 50 to 59 in good health and CMV-seropositive. V gene TRBV5-8 combines with J gene TRBJ1-4; D is undetermined. The CDR3 protein is CASSLYGPKREKLFF. The CDR3 coding sequence is TGTGCCAGCAGCTTATACGGCCCCAAGAGGGAAAAACTGTTTTTT.